A single sample is the source of the 27 T cell receptor beta chains below, sequenced in a study of patients and donors after allogeneic stem cell transplantation (dated by TCRdb to the early 2020s). The library was prepared using RT-PCR. The instrument given in TCRdb is NextSeq 550. TCRdb passed the public sequencing reads through fastp at Q25 and MiXCR, retaining productive beta sequences. Every CDR3 protein is listed once, alongside the most common genes and DNA of its rows. For this sample there are some 200,000 distinct CDR3 sequences; around two fifths appear just once. 30% to 35% of the sample is in the top ten clones. Sequencing was carried out using blood, either unsorted or a sorted T cell fraction (not recorded which). The receptors derive from a human donor who was either an allogeneic HSCT recipient or a stem cell or donor lymphocyte infusion donor (not recorded which). It is not recorded whose cells these are; they may come from a transplant donor.

The chain is built from TRBV18 and TRBJ2-2; a possible D gene is TRBD1 (6 bases). The ends were cut back, 4 bases at V and 1 base at J, with 10 bases in the middle. The CDR3 consists of 15 residues. Germline lookup yields CDR1 KGHSH and CDR2 LQKENI. This CDR3 is CASSRRQVNTGELFF. The CDR3 region has the DNA TGTGCCAGCTCACGTCGACAGGTGAACACCGGGGAGCTGTTTTTT. The full variable domain, completed using reference TRBV18 and TRBJ2-2, is NAGVMQNPRHLVRRRGQEARLRCSPMKGHSHVYWYRQLPEEGLKFMVYLQKENIIDESGMPKERFSAEFPKEGPSILRIQQVVRGDSAAYFCASSRRQVNTGELFFGEGSRLTVL.

The chain uses TRBV15 and TRBJ2-2; 8 bases map to TRBD2. Germline-derived CDR1 and CDR2 are LNHNV and YYDKDF (reference sequence). CDR3 size: 17 residues. Germline trimming cut 0 bases from V and 10 bases from J; bases unmatched to any gene: 13. CDR3 nucleotides: TGTGCCACCAGCAGAGATCTGGCTAGCGGGTCCCGGTCGGAGCTGTTTTTT. This sequence encodes CATSRDLASGSRSELFF.

The chain recombines TRBV12-3 or TRBV12-4 with TRBJ2-3; no definite D call. Between the trimmed V and J ends, which lost 1 base and 4 bases, there was a span of 12 bases. CDR3 size: 15 residues. The CDR3 sequence: CASSLEIAQADTQYF. For the CDR3, the DNA is TGTGCCAGCAGTTTAGAAATAGCTCAGGCAGATACGCAGTATTTT.

This rearrangement joins TRBV12-3 or TRBV12-4 to TRBJ1-4; no clear D. CDR3 size: 15 residues. V was clipped by 1 base and J by 8 bases, with 14 bases between them. The CDR3 reads CASSLESLVGEKLFF. CDR3 DNA sequence: TGTGCCAGCAGTTTAGAGAGTCTCGTTGGGGAAAAACTGTTTTTT.

This chain joins TRBV12-3 or TRBV12-4 and TRBJ1-1; D not certain. The CDR3 extends over 13 amino acids. V was cut by 6 bases and J by 4 bases, with 12 bases left in between. The CDR3: CASSLWVGTEAFF. The CDR3 DNA reads TGTGCCAGCAGCCTTTGGGTGGGCACTGAAGCTTTCTTT.

The chain uses TRBV5-1 and TRBJ1-2, with 9 bases matching TRBD1. With V trimmed by 4 bases and J by 8 bases, 6 bases remained unmatched. This CDR3 spans 13 amino acids. Germline V gene lookup returns CDR1 SGHRS and CDR2 YFSETQ. This chain's CDR3 is CASSQGQGEGYTF. In DNA form, the CDR3 reads TGCGCCAGCAGCCAGGGACAGGGAGAGGGCTACACCTTC.

This clonotype has only a few counts. This chain links TRBV29-1 with TRBJ2-7, with 9 bases that match TRBD2. Trimming removed 7 bases from V and 3 bases from J; junction bases left unmatched: 13. The CDR3 runs 15 residues. Germline V gene lookup returns CDR1 SQVTM and CDR2 ANQGSEA. The CDR3 protein is CSDDFWTSENYEQYF. In DNA, the CDR3 is TGCAGCGATGACTTTTGGACTAGCGAGAACTACGAGCAGTACTTC.

This clonotype was counted a few times. The chain joins TRBV4-3 to TRBJ2-7; a possible D gene is TRBD1 (6 bases). The CDR3 is made up of 15 amino acids. V was clipped by 1 base and J by 4 bases, with 14 bases between them. Germline CDR1 and CDR2: LGHNA and YSLEER. The CDR3 is CASSQGTVGAYEQYF. CDR3 nucleotides: TGCGCCAGCAGCCAAGGGACGGTGGGGGCGTACGAGCAGTACTTC.

The V and J genes are TRBV7-6 and TRBJ1-1; tentative D call: TRBD1 (5 bases). Trimming cost V 0 bases and J 6 bases, with 14 bases left between them. Germline CDR1 reads SGHVS; CDR2 reads FNYEAQ. The CDR3 runs to 15 residues. In nucleotides, the CDR3 is TGTGCCAGCAGCTTAGCGGGAGGAAGGGACTCTGAAGCTTTCTTT. Its protein product is CASSLAGGRDSEAFF.

This clonotype was detected only a few times. Mismatch with germline at one junction end may stem from a read error. The chain employs TRBV28 and TRBJ2-7; 8 bases fit TRBD1. The germline gives CDR1 MDHEN, CDR2 SYDVKM. This CDR3 region has 12 residues. The CDR3 loop reads CASSSLDRGVTF. As DNA, the CDR3 is TGTGCCAGCAGTTCCCTTGACAGGGGAGTTACCTTC. Full variable domain (missing parts from reference TRBV28 and TRBJ2-7): DVKVTQSSRYLVKRTGEKVFLECVQDMDHENMFWYRQDPGLGLRLIYFSYDVKMKEKGDIPEGYSVSREKKERFSLILESASTNQTSMYLCASSSLDRGVTFGPGTRLTVT.

The chain employs TRBV5-1 and TRBJ1-4; TRBD1 aligns across 7 bases. Germline trimming cut 3 bases from V and 8 bases from J; bases unmatched to any gene: 7. Germline V lookup: CDR1 SGHRS, CDR2 YFSETQ. The CDR3 sequence is 14 residues long. CDR3 in amino acids: CASSYGRGAEKLFF. The CDR3, as DNA: TGCGCCAGCAGCTATGGCAGGGGGGCAGAAAAACTGTTTTTT.

There are a few counts of this clonotype. The chain uses TRBV5-1 and TRBJ1-4; the match to TRBD1 covers 10 bases. This CDR3 comprises 15 residues. Looked up from germline, CDR1 is SGHRS and CDR2 is YFSETQ. V gave up 0 bases and J gave up 5 bases; unmatched junction bases: 1. The DNA of the CDR3 is TGCGCCAGCAGCTTGGAGACAGGGGGCAATGAAAAACTGTTTTTT. It is translated as CASSLETGGNEKLFF.

For this clonotype: Given the absence of the conserved phenylalanine or tryptophan at the CDR3 end, a read error is likely. The gene calls are TRBV7-9 and TRBJ1-1; a possible D gene is TRBD1 (5 bases). CDR3 length equals 16 residues. The V gene lost 4 bases and the J gene lost 3 bases, with 18 bases spanning the gap. Per germline, CDR1 SEHNR and CDR2 FQNEAQ (reference sequence). The CDR3 DNA is TGTGCCAGCAGCTCAGGCTCCTTTGGGGGGGACACTGAAGCTTTCTCT. It specifies CASSSGSFGGDTEAFS.

V is TRBV29-1 and J is TRBJ2-4; 8 bases match TRBD1. The CDR3 is made up of 13 amino acids. CDR1 and CDR2 from the germline V gene are SQVTM and ANQGSEA. The trim removed 6 bases at V and 3 bases at J, leaving 4 bases unmatched. The CDR3: CSVVDRGKNIQYF. In DNA form, the CDR3 reads TGCAGCGTAGTTGACAGGGGCAAAAACATTCAGTACTTC. The whole variable domain, remainder taken from reference TRBV29-1 and TRBJ2-4, is SAVISQKPSRDICQRGTSLTIQCQVDSQVTMMFWYRQQPGQSLTLIATANQGSEATYESGFVIDKFPISRPNLTFSTLTVSNMSPEDSSIYLCSVVDRGKNIQYFGAGTRLSVL.

This clonotype was detected only a few times. The chain uses TRBV12-3 or TRBV12-4 and TRBJ1-1, with D hard to call. V was shortened by 4 bases and J by 7 bases, with 22 bases between the two germline ends. The CDR3 contains 16 residues. The CDR3 protein is CASSSPDWNGEREAFF. CDR3 bases: TGTGCCAGCAGTTCCCCGGACTGGAACGGGGAGCGTGAAGCTTTCTTT.

The V gene is TRBV12-3 or TRBV12-4, the J gene TRBJ2-7, with TRBD2 identical over 12 bases. This CDR3 is built from 17 residues. V gave up 6 bases and J gave up 0 bases; unmatched junction bases: 9. The CDR3 DNA sequence: TGTGCCAGCAGACCACTAGCGGGAGGACCCCTCTCCTACGAGCAGTACTTC. This encodes CASRPLAGGPLSYEQYF.

V is TRBV6-5 and J is TRBJ2-1; TRBD1 aligns across 7 bases. CDR3 size: 18 residues. The germline CDR1 and CDR2 sequences are MNHEY and SVGAGI. With V trimmed by 4 bases and J by 2 bases, 14 bases remained unmatched. The CDR3 DNA is TGTGCCAGCAGTTCCCTAACGGGACAGCGAACCACCTACAATGAGCAGTTCTTC. Translation: CASSSLTGQRTTYNEQFF.

The chain is built from TRBV7-9 and TRBJ1-1; D is possibly TRBD1 (6 bases). This CDR3 region has 18 residues. Germline loops: CDR1 SEHNR, CDR2 FQNEAQ (reference sequence). Trimming removed 3 bases at V and 0 bases at J, with 20 bases between. CDR3 sequence: CASSFPPGLGDMNTEAFF. The DNA for the CDR3 is TGTGCCAGCAGCTTTCCCCCGGGACTCGGGGACATGAACACTGAAGCTTTCTTT.

The chain is built from TRBV28 and TRBJ2-7; possibly TRBD1 for D (6 bases). Germline V gene sequence: CDR1 MDHEN, CDR2 SYDVKM. The CDR3 has 14 residues. V lost 2 bases to trimming and J lost 4 bases, with 12 bases between them. As DNA, the CDR3 is TGTGCCAGCAGTTTACGACAGGCCTCTTACGAGCAGTACTTC. Its translation is CASSLRQASYEQYF.

The chain has TRBV7-2 and TRBJ2-4; D call uncertain. This CDR3 spans 16 amino acids. Germline CDR1 reads SGHTA; CDR2 reads FQGNSA. Trimming took 3 bases from V and 0 from J, leaving 12 bases between them. CDR3 DNA sequence: TGTGCCAGCAGCTTTGGTTTGTGGCTAGCCAAAAACATTCAGTACTTC. Amino acids: CASSFGLWLAKNIQYF.

This clonotype was counted once. The rearrangement uses TRBV4-3 and TRBJ2-3; the D is unclear. The V end lost 2 bases, the J end lost 6 bases, and 9 bases lay between the germline ends. Germline-derived CDR1 and CDR2 are LGHNA and YSLEER. The CDR3 runs 13 residues. CDR3 nucleotides: TGCGCCAGCAGCCAACTCGGAACCGATACGCAGTATTTT. Protein product: CASSQLGTDTQYF.

This clonotype showed up just a few times. V and J are TRBV12-3 or TRBV12-4 and TRBJ2-1; a weak D match, TRBD2 (7 bases). V was clipped by 3 bases and J by 4 bases, with 13 bases between them. This CDR3 region has 15 residues. Written as DNA, the CDR3 is TGTGCCAGCAGTTTGCGGGGGCAACCTTACAATGAGCAGTTCTTC. The encoded protein is CASSLRGQPYNEQFF.

CDR3 sequence reads: CASSQGPQQGAGANTEAFF. The CDR3 DNA is TGTGCCAGCAGCCAAGGCCCCCAACAGGGGGCAGGGGCGAACACTGAAGCTTTCTTT. V usage is TRBV4-2 and J usage is TRBJ1-1; TRBD1 aligns across 9 bases. CDR3 size: 19 residues. The V gene end was trimmed by 1 base and the J gene end by 1 base; junction bases not matched to a gene: 13. Germline lookup yields CDR1 LGHNA and CDR2 YNFKEQ.

The V and J genes are TRBV6-5 and TRBJ1-1; maybe TRBD1 (5 bases). The CDR3 runs 16 residues. The germline CDR1 and CDR2 sequences are MNHEY and SVGAGI. V was pared by 0 bases and J by 0 bases, with 11 bases between. The CDR3: CASSYSRDVMNTEAFF. DNA for the CDR3: TGTGCCAGCAGTTACTCGAGGGACGTCATGAACACTGAAGCTTTCTTT.

The CDR3 DNA follows: TGCGCCAGCAGCCAAGATAGATCGAACACTGAAGCTTTCTTT. Encoded protein: CASSQDRSNTEAFF. V usage is TRBV4-3 and J usage is TRBJ1-1; D remains unclear. V was clipped by 0 bases and J by 1 base, with 6 bases between them. In germline, CDR1 is LGHNA, CDR2 YSLEER. This CDR3 spans 14 amino acids.

In this sample, this clonotype turned up once. The V and J genes are TRBV6-4 and TRBJ2-2, with 8 nucleotides matching TRBD2. The V segment lost 6 bases and the J segment 0 bases; nucleotides outside the gene matches: 6. The CDR3 contains 16 residues. The germline V gene has CDR1 MRHNA and CDR2 SNTAGT. CDR3 loop: CASRALAGSNTGELFF. CDR3 nucleotide sequence: TGTGCCAGCAGGGCTCTAGCGGGCTCGAACACCGGGGAGCTGTTTTTT.

This chain joins TRBV12-3 or TRBV12-4 and TRBJ1-5; a weak D match, TRBD1 (5 bases). Trimming shortened V by 3 bases and J by 11 bases, and 14 bases separated the two germline ends. The CDR3 totals 13 residues. CDR3 sequence reads: CASSFREAMTQHF. CDR3 sequence (DNA): TGTGCCAGCAGTTTCAGGGAGGCGATGACCCAGCATTTT.